This record covers a single T cell receptor (beta chain). Its specificity is unknown. The CDR3 loop spans 15 amino acids. The germline V gene has CDR1 SGHTA and CDR2 FQGNSA. The V segment lost 5 bases and the J segment 2 bases; nucleotides outside the gene matches: 5. This specimen belongs to a study of T cell responses to AZD1222 COVID-19 vaccine. Study-wide results and caveats: No repertoire was sampled before or during the peak T cell response, only after it. After two AZD1222 doses, spike-specific TCR breadth and depth rose versus day 0. Reports indicate that nearly half of spike-specific TCRs are directed at unmutated variant regions.

The method was immunoSEQ multiplex PCR; TCRdb's version includes in-frame clones alone and lacks a portion of them. Of about 100,000 clones detected, just under 90% appear once; the ten largest clones hold 3% to 4%. This sequence originates from an adult in good health. The chain is built from TRBV7-2 and TRBJ2-1, with 8 bases identical to TRBD1. Sequencing used peripheral blood, obtained on day 0 of AZD1222 vaccination. The CDR3 region is CASSQQGGTYNEQFF. CDR3 coding DNA: TGTGCCAGCAGCCAACAGGGGGGTACCTACAATGAGCAGTTCTTC.